Here is one T cell receptor beta chain with its context. Its antigen is not known. These data are taken from a study of cytomegalovirus exposure and HLA in healthy donors. Findings of the study overall: Some segments of the V type, notably TRBV6-2 and TRBV6-3, were excluded as indistinguishable. HLA allele associations emerged for 17,000 or so TCR beta sequences in a later analysis, at 0.05 false discovery rate.

Germline CDR1 and CDR2: SGHTA and FQGNSA. Trimming left V 5 bases short and J 9 bases short, with 14 bases between. The CDR3 covers 13 residues. 60 Vbeta and 13 Jbeta primers were used in PCR. The protocol was immunoSEQ multiplex PCR, while the TCRdb copy is restricted to in-frame clones and leaves out a portion. The sample comprises roughly 130,000 clones, 80% of which are singletons, and under 3% rests with the top ten. This chain connects TRBV7-2 to TRBJ2-1; D uncertain. The sequence was obtained from a young man in good health and CMV-seronegative. The sample taken for sequencing was PBMCs. The chain's CDR3 is CASSPRGSSEQFF. The CDR3 DNA reads as TGTGCCAGCAGCCCCCGAGGTAGCAGTGAGCAGTTCTTC.